A selection of T cell receptor beta chains follows, all from one sample in a study of T-cell reconstitution after alpha-beta-depleted transplantation in children. TCRdb re-called the PCR reads with MiXCR, one entry per CDR3 protein. Counted here are a few hundred thousand distinct CDR3 sequences, 9% to 12% occurring once; the ten biggest clones make up 2% to 3%. The specimen comprised PBMCs from the stem cell graft donor, sampled from the stem cell graft. The receptors shown here come from a human donor who donated a stem cell graft to a child with acute lymphoblastic leukemia. Each CDR3 is given with its conserved first and last residue. Size is omitted from some rows. Given values are once, few, many or a class for expanded clones.

NA,TRBJ2-2,TRBV12-3/TRBV12-4,CASSLQFDETNTGELFF
NA,TRBJ1-5,TRBV29-1,CSVGENTNQPQHF
few,TRBJ2-1,TRBV7-6,CASSSPGQVYNEQFF
few,TRBJ2-1,TRBV20-1,CSATSGRIYNEQFF
few,TRBJ2-2,TRBV30,CAWSGGLSTGELFF
few,TRBJ1-1,TRBV27,CASSSRGRLGTEAFF
many,TRBJ2-2,TRBV18,CASSPSGLAGTGELFF
few,TRBJ1-1,TRBV14,CASSQVQINRGEAFF
few,TRBJ2-1,TRBV14,CASSLQRGLYNEQFF
many,TRBJ2-5,TRBV29-1,CSVEELAAPQETQYF
NA,TRBJ2-1,TRBV20-1,CSARRGGGSHNEQFF
NA,TRBJ2-1,TRBV7-6,CASSLAFTGADEQFF
NA,TRBJ2-7,TRBV6-2/TRBV6-3,CASSTLGTSGSAYEQYF
many,TRBJ2-1,TRBV5-5,CASSGGTGQYNEQFF
NA,TRBJ2-3,TRBV20-1,CSAYPSGEGHRF
few,TRBJ2-1,TRBV29-1,CSVVISSLYEQFF
many,TRBJ2-5,TRBV3-1,CASSLTSGRYGQETQYF
NA,TRBJ2-7,TRBV9,CASSSGGASSYEQYF
NA,TRBJ2-1,TRBV6-1,CASSEGGMGIQFF
few,TRBJ1-1,TRBV3-1,CASSQGWQGASEAFF
many,TRBJ2-6,TRBV5-1,CASSFQVSGANVLTF
NA,TRBJ2-7,TRBV27,CASSLVGWDEQYF
few,TRBJ1-2,TRBV20-1,CSARKDGRIYGYTF
NA,TRBJ2-7,TRBV7-2,CASSGTSGLDEQYF
NA,TRBJ1-6,TRBV5-1,CASSLTGVDSPLHF
few,TRBJ1-1,TRBV25-1,CASSETGLGTEAFF
few,TRBJ2-7,TRBV5-1,CASSFGLTYEQYF
NA,TRBJ2-1,TRBV30,CAWSVIQVNEQFF
few,TRBJ2-3,TRBV12-3/TRBV12-4,CASSPRGAGITDTQYF
many,TRBJ2-3,TRBV7-2,CASSLDGVSTDTQYF
few,TRBJ1-3,TRBV19,CASGKGASGNTIYF
NA,TRBJ2-3,TRBV7-6,CASSLLMRYGSTDTQYF
many,TRBJ2-5,TRBV7-9,CASSLGLETQYF
NA,TRBJ1-4,TRBV4-1,CASSQFLRGANEKLFF
NA,TRBJ2-1,TRBV5-1,CASSRTGGDNEQFF
many,TRBJ2-3,TRBV5-1,CASSIPTRNPDTQYF
NA,TRBJ1-3,TRBV12-3/TRBV12-4,CASSLISSGNTIYF
many,TRBJ2-4,TRBV15,CATSRDLTKPPYF
NA,TRBJ2-5,TRBV7-2,CASKKLRETQYF
few,TRBJ1-5,TRBV12-3/TRBV12-4,CASSFPAGGANQPQHF
few,TRBJ1-2,TRBV30,CAWSQGRDINYGYTF
many,TRBJ2-5,TRBV15,CATSRDPGGEETQYF
many,TRBJ2-7,TRBV20-1,CSAAHARSSYEQYF
few,TRBJ2-2,TRBV14,CASSRPKVAGGHGELFF
NA,TRBJ1-2,TRBV4-1,CASSQEEGPDYGYTF